This T cell receptor beta chain was sequenced during a study of blood T cells in healthy people across ages. Concerning this clonotype: Its antigen remains unidentified.

Combining a sample-barcoded 5' primer with a J-beta primer mix, a second PCR ran for 7 to 11 cycles. MiXCR, applied by TCRdb to the 5' RACE reads, yields one record per CDR3 protein. The table includes 1.5 million to 2 million distinct CDR3 sequences, roughly 27% detected once. Study-wide results and limits: The study regarded diversity estimates from one million T cells as underestimates.

V was cut by 0 bases and J by 5 bases, with 8 bases left in between. Germline CDR1 and CDR2: MGHRA and YSYEKL. CDR3 length: 15 residues. The receptor was derived from a woman aged 25-40 years in good health. The J gene is TRBJ1-6, the V gene TRBV4-1; D remains ambiguous. Sequencing used blood. The CDR3, as DNA: TGCGCCAGCAGCCAAGAGCCCCGAGATAATTCACCCCTCCACTTT. Protein product: CASSQEPRDNSPLHF.